The 3 T cell receptor beta chains below were found in one sample sequenced in a study of regulatory T cells in long-lasting Graves disease. Time point: newly diagnosed GD, antithyroid drugs for less than 3 months. Construction of the TCR library relied on RNA isolated from PBMCs. Building the TCR beta libraries relied on iRepertoire HTBI primers, and CDR3 regions underwent Arm-PCR. TCRdb re-derived calls from the multiplex PCR reads in MiXCR, one entry per CDR3 protein. In the table there are approximately 300,000 distinct CDR3 sequences, 15% to 20% of which are singletons. Sequenced material: peripheral blood mononuclear cells (PBMCs), taken at new diagnosis, from a patient treated with antithyroid drugs. The receptor source for this set is a female donor with Graves disease.

There are a few counts of this clonotype. The chain joins TRBV20-1 to TRBJ2-2; D gene uncertain. Germline CDR1 reads DFQATT; CDR2 reads SNEGSKA (reference sequence). The CDR3 has 13 amino acids. The V and J ends lost 1 base and 6 bases respectively, with 9 bases between them. CDR3 region: CSARGLLPGELFF. CDR3 nucleotide sequence: TGCAGTGCTAGAGGGTTACTCCCCGGGGAGCTGTTTTTT.

Worth noting for this clonotype: One end of the junction does not line up with germline, which may come from a read error. The chain uses TRBV5-1 and TRBJ1-2; TRBD1 aligns across 7 bases. The length of the CDR3 is 15 residues. Germline CDR1 and CDR2: SGHRS and YFSETQ. The CDR3 spells CASSPQGGPNYGHTF. The CDR3 coding sequence is TGCGCCAGCAGCCCCCAGGGGGGGCCAAACTATGGCCACACCTTC.

As to this clonotype: One base away lies a much larger clone, so this may be a sequencing read error. The chain joins TRBV29-1 to TRBJ2-1; 8 bases match TRBD1. V lost 2 bases to trimming and J lost 0 bases; unmatched junction nucleotides: 6. Germline CDR1 and CDR2: SQVTM and ANQGSEA. The CDR3 runs to 16 residues. The CDR3, as DNA: TGCAGCGTTGAATCACAGGGGGGATTCTCCTACAATGAGCAGTTCTTC. This encodes CSVESQGGFSYNEQFF.